This T cell receptor (beta chain) was profiled in a study of shared clonotypes between healthy human individuals. On the study more broadly: Aged between 18 and 49, the donors were a couple of women and a few men.

Every donor, a Caucasian adult, lived in Nashville, Tennessee. Findings and caveats of the study: The naive CD4 repertoires of a few donors were compared, and approximately 4.5% of clonotypes were shared.

Points on this clone: Its antigen is not identified.

An even split of each subset's genomic DNA across several immunoSEQ plates was performed. Clones were read by immunoSEQ multiplex PCR, and TCRdb kept only the in-frame ones, dropping some. The table lists a few million clones, approximately 92% of them singletons. Per the germline V gene, CDR1 is DFQATT and CDR2 is SNEGSKA (reference sequence). The CDR3 runs to 11 residues. Trimming took 6 bases from V and 5 from J; bases not matched to a gene: 2. Sequenced material: naive CD4+ T cells sorted from blood. Subset of the sample: CD45RA+ positively selected. This chain uses TRBV20-1 with TRBJ1-1; 8 bases match TRBD1. The clonotype was recovered from a man younger than 35 in good health. The CDR3 nucleotides are TGCAGTGCGGGGACAGGAACTGAAGCTTTCTTT. Protein product: CSAGTGTEAFF.